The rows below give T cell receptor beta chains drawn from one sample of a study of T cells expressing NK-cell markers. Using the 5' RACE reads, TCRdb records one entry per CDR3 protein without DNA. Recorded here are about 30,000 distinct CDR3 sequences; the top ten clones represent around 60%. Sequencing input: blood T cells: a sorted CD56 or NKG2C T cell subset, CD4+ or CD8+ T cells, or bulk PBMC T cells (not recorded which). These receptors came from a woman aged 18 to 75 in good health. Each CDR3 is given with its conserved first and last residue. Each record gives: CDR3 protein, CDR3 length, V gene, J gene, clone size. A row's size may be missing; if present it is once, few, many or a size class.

CATSGHRGEITDTQYF	16	TRBV24-1	TRBJ2-3	.
CASSYVGATQPQHF	14	TRBV6-2/TRBV6-3	TRBJ1-5	.
CAPLAANQPQHF	12	TRBV13	TRBJ1-5	.
CASSLPEGGAGETQYF	16	TRBV5-1	TRBJ2-5	.
CASSLESRPSYGYTF	15	TRBV5-6	TRBJ1-2	.
CASSLGSSSYEQYF	14	TRBV5-1	TRBJ2-7	.
CASSQGPQEGGYTF	14	TRBV7-9	TRBJ1-2	.
CASSLVSSGVNTEAFF	16	TRBV7-8	TRBJ1-1	.
CASSSGTQNLYEQYF	15	TRBV7-9	TRBJ2-7	.
CASSHGRDHEQYF	13	TRBV3-1	TRBJ2-7	.
CASSPDRGQTLGTYYEQYF	19	TRBV11-2	TRBJ2-7	.
CAISGGGSSGNTIYF	15	TRBV10-3	TRBJ1-3	.
CASSFRGRPHEQYF	14	TRBV28	TRBJ2-7	.
CASSPSSLNPFAGELFF	17	TRBV3-1	TRBJ2-2	.
CASSSSGGRDDQEKLFF	17	TRBV9	TRBJ1-4	.
CASSLLARGADTQYF	15	TRBV7-3	TRBJ2-3	.
CASSEWGAGTPSGHEQFF	18	TRBV25-1	TRBJ2-1	.
CASSPTGANEQFF	13	TRBV4-1	TRBJ2-1	.
CASRGEGSYNEQFF	14	TRBV2	TRBJ2-1	medium-sized
CATSDWTGSTDTQYF	15	TRBV24-1	TRBJ2-3	.
CASSPNRLTNPELFF	15	TRBV13	TRBJ2-2	.
CASSPGNSGVREQYF	15	TRBV4-1	TRBJ2-7	.
CASSFRDREAPDTQYF	16	TRBV7-9	TRBJ2-3	.
CAWSPGWSEAFF	12	TRBV30	TRBJ1-1	.
CASSDGDTGELFF	13	TRBV6-4	TRBJ2-2	.
CASSPRDRRSNTEAFF	16	TRBV7-9	TRBJ1-1	.
CASSSESYYNEQFF	14	TRBV7-2	TRBJ2-1	.
CASRGLTSGAQETQYF	16	TRBV19	TRBJ2-5	.
CAISESAGASDEQFF	15	TRBV10-3	TRBJ2-1	.
CASSELSGVGNEQFF	15	TRBV12-3/TRBV12-4	TRBJ2-1	.
CASSSLRTGTNTGELFF	17	TRBV28	TRBJ2-2	.
CASSWTGTRNTEAFF	15	TRBV27	TRBJ1-1	.
CASSQVQGGGYEQYF	15	TRBV4-1	TRBJ2-7	.
CASSFGPEGSPLHF	14	TRBV27	TRBJ1-6	.
CASAPAGSNQPQHF	14	TRBV27	TRBJ1-5	.
CASSPHPGLNQPQHF	15	TRBV3-1	TRBJ1-5	.
CAWSAWRDTNTGELFF	16	TRBV30	TRBJ2-2	.
CASSFGTNEQFF	12	TRBV7-9	TRBJ2-1	medium-sized
CASSLRGVFDTEAFF	15	TRBV19	TRBJ1-1	.
CASSQGQGPTGEKLFF	16	TRBV5-1	TRBJ1-4	.
CASSQIGTGNTGELFF	16	TRBV14	TRBJ2-2	.
CASSWTHQSYNEQFF	15	TRBV12-3/TRBV12-4	TRBJ2-1	.
CASSLIMQGAGTDTQYF	17	TRBV5-1	TRBJ2-3	.
CSVEDFRTRQETQYF	15	TRBV29-1	TRBJ2-5	.
CSVPGPYTGELFF	13	TRBV29-1	TRBJ2-2	.
CASSLGAGPQPQHF	14	TRBV5-5	TRBJ1-5	.
CASSLAPIGQFF	12	TRBV7-3	TRBJ2-1	.
CASSLEGWSGQETQYF	16	TRBV7-2	TRBJ2-5	.
CASSEGTSGTQETQYF	16	TRBV5-1	TRBJ2-5	.
CASSLAGLASNEQFF	15	TRBV5-1	TRBJ2-1	.
CASSLGTENYEQYF	14	TRBV7-8	TRBJ2-7	.